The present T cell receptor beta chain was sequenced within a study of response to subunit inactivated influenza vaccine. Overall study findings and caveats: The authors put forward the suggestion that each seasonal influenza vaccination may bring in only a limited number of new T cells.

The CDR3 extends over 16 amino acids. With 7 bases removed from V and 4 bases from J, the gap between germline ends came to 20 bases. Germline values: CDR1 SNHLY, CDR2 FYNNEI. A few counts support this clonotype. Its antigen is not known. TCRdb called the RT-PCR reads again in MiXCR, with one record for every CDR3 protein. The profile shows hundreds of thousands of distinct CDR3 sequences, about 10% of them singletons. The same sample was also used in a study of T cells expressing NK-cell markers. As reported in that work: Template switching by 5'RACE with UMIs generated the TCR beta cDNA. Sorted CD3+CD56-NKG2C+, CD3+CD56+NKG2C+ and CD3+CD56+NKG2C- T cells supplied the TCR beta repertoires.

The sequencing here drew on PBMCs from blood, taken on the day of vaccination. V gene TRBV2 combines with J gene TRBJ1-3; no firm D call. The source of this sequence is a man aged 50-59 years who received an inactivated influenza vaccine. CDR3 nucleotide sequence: TGTGCCAGCACCGTTTATTTCGGGTCAACGGGAAACACCATATATTTT. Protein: CASTVYFGSTGNTIYF.